This T cell receptor (beta chain) was sequenced during a study of STAT5B mutations in CD4+ large granular lymphocyte leukemia. Background on the study: Healthy donors showed HLA-associated enrichment of the CDR3 'QG' motif. Overall study findings and caveats: Top patient clones used TRBV06 genes more often: 8/27 versus 2/35 in controls.

V lost 1 base to trimming and J lost 5 bases, with 8 bases between them. Per germline, CDR1 LGHNA and CDR2 YSLEER. CDR3 length: 13 amino acids. The method was immunoSEQ multiplex PCR; TCRdb's version includes in-frame clones alone and lacks a portion of them. The profile shows about 31,000 clones, less than 75% of them singletons. As concerns this clone: What it binds is unknown.

Control samples were healthy donors' buffy coats. This sequence was found in a human donor in good health. The rearrangement uses TRBV4-3 and TRBJ2-5; D is perhaps TRBD2 (6 bases). The sequencing input was CD4+ T cells from blood buffy coats. The CDR3 DNA follows: TGCGCCAGCAGCCAAGTTGGGGGGGAGACCCAGTACTTC. Its translation is CASSQVGGETQYF.